A selection of T cell receptor beta chains follows, all from one sample in a study of T-cell memory formation after mild COVID-19. MiXCR, applied by TCRdb to the 5' RACE reads, yields one record per CDR3 protein. The table includes roughly 600,000 distinct CDR3 sequences, over 15% detected once. Sequenced input: PBMCs or a T cell subset sorted from them (not recorded which). The source of these receptors is an adult woman who had mild COVID-19 (a few samples of this study predate the infection). Cell type and time point are not known. Both conserved end residues are part of each CDR3. Each record gives: V gene, D gene, J gene, clone size, CDR3 DNA, CDR3 protein. D genes are given only for firm matches. Part of the rows lack a size; the others show once, few, many or a class for expanded clones.

V gene: TRBV7-2
D gene: TRBD1
J gene: TRBJ2-4
clone size: NA
CDR3 DNA: TGTGCCAGCAGCTCCAGGGGGCAAAACATTCAGTACTTC
CDR3 protein: CASSSRGQNIQYF

V gene: TRBV3-1
D gene: TRBD2
J gene: TRBJ2-7
clone size: many
CDR3 DNA: TGTGCCAGCAGCCAAGGATACGGCCTAGCGGGAATCAACGAGCAGTACTTC
CDR3 protein: CASSQGYGLAGINEQYF

V gene: TRBV10-3
D gene: NA
J gene: TRBJ2-7
clone size: few
CDR3 DNA: TGTGCCATCGCCAGGGACGAGAACGAGCAGTACTTC
CDR3 protein: CAIARDENEQYF

V gene: TRBV21-1
D gene: NA
J gene: TRBJ2-3
clone size: few
CDR3 DNA: TGTGCCAGCAGCAAACGTGCGGTCAATCAAGTGATCACAGATACGCAGTATTTT
CDR3 protein: CASSKRAVNQVITDTQYF

V gene: TRBV20-1
D gene: NA
J gene: TRBJ2-2
clone size: NA
CDR3 DNA: TGCAGTGCTCAAACAAGGGCCACCGGGGAGCTGTTTTTT
CDR3 protein: CSAQTRATGELFF

V gene: TRBV12-5
D gene: TRBD2
J gene: TRBJ2-5
clone size: NA
CDR3 DNA: TGTGCTAGTGGTTCGCCGACTAGCGGGGGTGAGACCCAGTACTTC
CDR3 protein: CASGSPTSGGETQYF

V gene: TRBV5-1
D gene: TRBD2
J gene: TRBJ2-7
clone size: few
CDR3 DNA: TGCGCCAGCAGCCTACGAGCGGGGTGGAACGAGCAGTACTTC
CDR3 protein: CASSLRAGWNEQYF

V gene: TRBV12-3/TRBV12-4
D gene: TRBD1
J gene: TRBJ2-3
clone size: few
CDR3 DNA: TGTGCCAGCAGTCGACCACAGGGGGCCAATGGTACGCAGTATTTT
CDR3 protein: CASSRPQGANGTQYF

V gene: TRBV3-1
D gene: NA
J gene: TRBJ2-1
clone size: NA
CDR3 DNA: TGTGCCAGCAGCCAAGATCTACCCACCTACAATGAGCAGTTCTTC
CDR3 protein: CASSQDLPTYNEQFF

V gene: TRBV7-9
D gene: TRBD2
J gene: TRBJ2-1
clone size: few
CDR3 DNA: TGTGCCAGCAGCAACCAGCGGGGTATTAATGAGCAGTTCTTC
CDR3 protein: CASSNQRGINEQFF

V gene: TRBV7-7
D gene: NA
J gene: TRBJ1-1
clone size: few
CDR3 DNA: TGTGCCAGCAGCTTAAGTTGGGCGAGTGAAGCTTTCTTT
CDR3 protein: CASSLSWASEAFF

V gene: TRBV5-1
D gene: TRBD1
J gene: TRBJ2-7
clone size: few
CDR3 DNA: TGCGCCAGTGCTGCTGGGACAGGGGTTTACGAGCAGTACTTC
CDR3 protein: CASAAGTGVYEQYF

V gene: TRBV4-1
D gene: TRBD2
J gene: TRBJ2-5
clone size: many
CDR3 DNA: TGCGCCAGCAGCCAAGATTTGGCGGGGGGGCCTGTGACCCAGTACTTC
CDR3 protein: CASSQDLAGGPVTQYF

V gene: TRBV4-3
D gene: NA
J gene: TRBJ2-5
clone size: NA
CDR3 DNA: TGCGCCAGCAGCCCAGCGACGTGGGGGGGCTTCCAAGAGACCCATTACTTC
CDR3 protein: CASSPATWGGFQETHYF

V gene: TRBV28
D gene: NA
J gene: TRBJ2-7
clone size: few
CDR3 DNA: TGTGCCAGCAGTCCAAACAGGGTCCCCTACGAGCAGTACTTC
CDR3 protein: CASSPNRVPYEQYF

V gene: TRBV11-3
D gene: TRBD1
J gene: TRBJ2-7
clone size: few
CDR3 DNA: TGTGCCAGCAGCTTAGTCGGGACAGGGCCCTACGAGCAGTACTTC
CDR3 protein: CASSLVGTGPYEQYF

V gene: TRBV24-1
D gene: TRBD2
J gene: TRBJ2-2
clone size: NA
CDR3 DNA: TGTGCCACCAGTGATACCCACCCGGGACTAGCGGGAAACACCGGGGAGCTGTTTTTT
CDR3 protein: CATSDTHPGLAGNTGELFF

V gene: TRBV4-1
D gene: NA
J gene: TRBJ1-2
clone size: few
CDR3 DNA: TGCGCCAGCAGCCACGGTAGAGAGGGGGGTCCCTATGGCTACACCTTC
CDR3 protein: CASSHGREGGPYGYTF

V gene: TRBV7-9
D gene: NA
J gene: TRBJ1-1
clone size: NA
CDR3 DNA: TGTGCCAGCAGCTTTAGGGTTGACACTGAAGCTTTCTTT
CDR3 protein: CASSFRVDTEAFF

V gene: TRBV14
D gene: NA
J gene: TRBJ2-2
clone size: few
CDR3 DNA: TGTGCCAGCAGCCAACAGGGGTCCGGGGAGCTGTTTTTT
CDR3 protein: CASSQQGSGELFF